The rows below give T cell receptor beta chains drawn from one sample of a study of blood T cell repertoires in COVID-19. Here immunoSEQ multiplex PCR was the method, and the copy in TCRdb shows in-frame clones only, minus some. Found here are some 260,000 clones, roughly 84% of them singletons; the top ten hold less than 4%. Sequencing was done on a sample of peripheral blood. The receptor set was obtained from a woman aged 18-30 years with acute or convalescent COVID-19. Each CDR3 is given with its conserved first and last residue. D genes are given only for firm matches. Only some rows state a clone size, as once, few, many or a class for expanded clones.

D	V	size	J	CDR3	DNA
-	TRBV6-2/TRBV6-3	once	TRBJ2-7	CASSYSMGGSYEQYF	TGTGCCAGCAGTTACTCGATGGGGGGTTCCTACGAGCAGTACTTC
-	TRBV18	-	TRBJ2-2	CASSPRLGSTGELFF	TGTGCCAGCTCACCACGACTAGGGAGCACCGGGGAGCTGTTTTTT
-	TRBV7-2	once	TRBJ1-3	CASSRWDIKSSGNTIYF	TGTGCCAGCAGCAGGTGGGACATCAAGAGCTCTGGAAACACCATATATTTT
-	TRBV5-1	-	TRBJ1-6	CASSLDPGVGNSPLHF	TGCGCCAGCAGCTTGGATCCGGGGGTCGGTAATTCACCCCTCCACTTT
-	TRBV19	-	TRBJ2-3	CASSIDRYQTDTQYF	TGTGCCAGTAGTATAGACAGGTATCAGACAGATACGCAGTATTTT
TRBD2	TRBV9	few	TRBJ2-3	CASSVVLAASTDTQYF	TGTGCCAGCAGCGTAGTACTAGCGGCTAGCACAGATACGCAGTATTTT
-	TRBV3-1/TRBV3-2	-	TRBJ2-7	CASSRASRPYEQYF	TGTGCCAGCAGTCGCGCTAGCCGGCCCTACGAGCAGTACTTC
TRBD2	TRBV28	-	TRBJ2-1	CASAPGGSYNEQFF	TGTGCCAGCGCCCCGGGGGGATCCTACAATGAGCAGTTCTTC
-	TRBV6-6	-	TRBJ1-1	CASSYPQKNTEAFF	TGTGCCAGCAGTTACCCTCAGAAAAACACTGAAGCTTTCTTT
TRBD2	TRBV6-2/TRBV6-3	-	TRBJ2-7	CASSYGASGRVYEQYF	TGTGCCAGCAGTTACGGTGCTAGCGGGAGGGTATACGAGCAGTACTTC
-	TRBV14	-	TRBJ2-1	CASSQLFGHEQFF	TGTGCCAGCAGCCAACTTTTTGGCCATGAGCAGTTCTTC
-	TRBV10-1	-	TRBJ1-1	CASSESRTANTEAFF	TGCGCCAGCAGTGAGTCGAGAACAGCGAACACTGAAGCTTTCTTT
-	TRBV6-5	once	TRBJ1-4	CASRQDSNEKLFF	TGTGCCAGCAGGCAAGACAGTAATGAAAAACTGTTTTTT
TRBD2	TRBV5-6	-	TRBJ2-1	CASSLFSSTSGSYNEQFF	TGTGCCAGCAGCTTGTTCTCTTCCACTAGCGGCTCCTACAATGAGCAGTTCTTC
TRBD2	TRBV9	once	TRBJ2-7	CASSVGPSGLVSYEQYF	TGTGCCAGCAGCGTAGGGCCTAGCGGGCTCGTCTCCTACGAGCAGTACTTC
TRBD2	TRBV2	-	TRBJ2-1	CASSGPQLAGADEQFF	TGTGCCAGCAGTGGGCCCCAGCTAGCGGGAGCGGATGAGCAGTTCTTC